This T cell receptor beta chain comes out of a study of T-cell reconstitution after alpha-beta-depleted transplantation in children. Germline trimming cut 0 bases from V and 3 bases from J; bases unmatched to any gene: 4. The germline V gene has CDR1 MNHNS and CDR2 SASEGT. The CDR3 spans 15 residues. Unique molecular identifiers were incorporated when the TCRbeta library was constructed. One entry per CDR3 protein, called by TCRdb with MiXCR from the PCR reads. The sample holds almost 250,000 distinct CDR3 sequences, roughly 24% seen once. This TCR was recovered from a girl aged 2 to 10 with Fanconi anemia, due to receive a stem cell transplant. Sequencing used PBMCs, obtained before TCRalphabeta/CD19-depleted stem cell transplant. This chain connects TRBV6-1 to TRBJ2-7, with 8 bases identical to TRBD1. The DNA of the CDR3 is TGTGCCAGCAGTGAAGCCGGGACAGGAGGCTACGAGCAGTACTTC. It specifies CASSEAGTGGYEQYF.